The sequence of this TCR beta chain was determined in a study of OX40 agonist ivuxolimab in advanced cancers. Study summary: Partial responses occurred in Three dose-escalation patients, one with hepatocellular carcinoma and two with cutaneous melanoma.

The study's findings and limits: Partial responders treated at 0.1-3.0 mg/kg exhibited clonal expansion among the lowest measured.

The CDR3 consists of 15 residues. V was pared by 0 bases and J by 7 bases, with 6 bases of the junction left unmatched. Germline V CDR1 and CDR2: SQVTM, ANQGSEA. Some clones are missing from TCRdb's copy, which holds only in-frame ones; the method was immunoSEQ multiplex PCR. This table has 100,000 to 150,000 clones, 90% to 95% appearing once. A remark on this clone: The antigen is undetermined.

The chain employs TRBV29-1 and TRBJ2-1, with 10 nucleotides matching TRBD2. The clonotype comes from an adult with an advanced solid tumor such as melanoma, head and neck, liver or kidney cancer. Sequencing was performed on CD4+ or CD8+ T cells sorted from blood, taken in a trial of the OX40 agonist ivuxolimab. CDR3 bases: TGCAGCGTTGAAGATCGGCCTAGCGGGAGTAATGAGCAGTTCTTC. Amino acids: CSVEDRPSGSNEQFF.